This T cell receptor beta chain was sequenced for a study of blood T cell repertoires in COVID-19. The overall study: T cells, B-cell-depleted T cells, or PBMCs provided the cDNA or gDNA that served as material.

Original data processing: From reference gene primer amplification, estimates of nucleated cell counts were derived. Sequencing was performed with immunoSEQ multiplex PCR; in TCRdb, only in-frame clones are kept and a portion is missing. V, J and clone size reflect that table, while D and trimming were determined from the DNA. The profile covers approximately 440,000 clones, with about 91% appearing a single time and approximately 12% taken by the ten largest. Germline V lookup: CDR1 KGHDR, CDR2 SFDVKD. The CDR3 covers 17 residues. Trimming stripped 4 bases from V and 1 base from J, with 17 bases between.

The TCR originated in a woman aged 45-65 years with COVID-19, enrolled during active disease. This chain links TRBV24-1 with TRBJ2-3; weak D call: TRBD2 (6 bases). Sequences were obtained from peripheral blood. The CDR3 sequence: CATSDPSGVLGTDTQYF. In DNA, the CDR3 is TGTGCCACCAGTGACCCATCGGGGGTCCTCGGCACAGATACGCAGTATTTT.